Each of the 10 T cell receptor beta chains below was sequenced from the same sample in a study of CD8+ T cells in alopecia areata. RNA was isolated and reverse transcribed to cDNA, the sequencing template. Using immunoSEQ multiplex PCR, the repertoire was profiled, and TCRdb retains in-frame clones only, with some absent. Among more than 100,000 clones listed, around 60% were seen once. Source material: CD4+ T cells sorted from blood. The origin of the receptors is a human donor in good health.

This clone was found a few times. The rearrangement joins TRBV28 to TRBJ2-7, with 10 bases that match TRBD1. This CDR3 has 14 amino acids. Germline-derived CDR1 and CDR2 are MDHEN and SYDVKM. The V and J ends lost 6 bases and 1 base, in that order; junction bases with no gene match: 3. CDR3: CASRRTGGSYEQYF. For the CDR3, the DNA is TGTGCCAGCAGGCGGACAGGGGGTTCCTACGAGCAGTACTTC.

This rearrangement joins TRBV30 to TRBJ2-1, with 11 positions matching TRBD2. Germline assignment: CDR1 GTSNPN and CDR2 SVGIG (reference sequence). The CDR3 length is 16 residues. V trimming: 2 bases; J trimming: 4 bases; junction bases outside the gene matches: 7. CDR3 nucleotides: TGTGCCTGGAGTCTTCCCGGGACTAGCGGATACAATGAGCAGTTCTTC. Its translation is CAWSLPGTSGYNEQFF. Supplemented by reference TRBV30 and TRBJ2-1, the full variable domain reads SQTIHQWPATLVQPVGSPLSLECTVEGTSNPNLYWYRQAAGRGLQLLFYSVGIGQISSEVPQNLSASRPQDRQFILSSKKLLLSDSGFYLCAWSLPGTSGYNEQFFGPGTRLTVL.

DNA for the CDR3: TGTGCCAGCAGCCTTGTACAGGGGGAAAGGGGCGAGCAGTACTTC. Its protein product is CASSLVQGERGEQYF. This chain connects TRBV7-3 to TRBJ2-7; 8 bases align to TRBD1. This CDR3 comprises 15 residues. From germline, CDR1 is SGHTA and CDR2 FQGTGA. The J segment lost 6 bases and the V segment lost 5 bases, leaving 12 bases of the junction unmatched.

CDR3 loop: CASTSGVRSGELFF. As DNA, the CDR3 is TGTGCCAGCACTTCGGGGGTACGGTCCGGGGAGCTGTTTTTT. The rearrangement uses TRBV2 and TRBJ2-2; D possibly corresponds to TRBD2 (6 bases). CDR3 length: 14 amino acids. CDR1 is SNHLY, CDR2 FYNNEI, per germline. The V and J ends lost 7 bases and 6 bases respectively, with 15 bases between them.

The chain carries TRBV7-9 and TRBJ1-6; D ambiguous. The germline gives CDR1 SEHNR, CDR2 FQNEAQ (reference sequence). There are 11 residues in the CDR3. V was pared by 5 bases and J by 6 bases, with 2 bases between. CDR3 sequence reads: CASSTNSPLHF. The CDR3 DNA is TGTGCCAGCAGCACTAATTCACCCCTCCACTTT.

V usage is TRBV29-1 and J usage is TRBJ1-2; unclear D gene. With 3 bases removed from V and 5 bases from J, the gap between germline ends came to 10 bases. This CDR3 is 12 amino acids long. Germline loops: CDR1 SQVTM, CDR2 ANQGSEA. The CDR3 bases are TGCAGCGTTGAGGAGGCGGGGTATGGCTACACCTTC. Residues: CSVEEAGYGYTF.

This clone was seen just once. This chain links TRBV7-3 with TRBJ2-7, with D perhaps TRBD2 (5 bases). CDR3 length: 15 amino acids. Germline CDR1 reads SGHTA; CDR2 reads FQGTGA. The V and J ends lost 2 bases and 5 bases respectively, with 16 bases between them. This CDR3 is CASSLYLAAANEQYF. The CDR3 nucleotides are TGTGCCAGCAGCTTATACCTAGCAGCGGCCAACGAGCAGTACTTC.

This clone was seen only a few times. The CDR3 DNA follows: TGCGCCAGCAGCTTTTATATTGGAGAGACCCAGTACTTC. The encoded protein is CASSFYIGETQYF. The genes are TRBV5-1 and TRBJ2-5; D gene ambiguous. The CDR3 loop spans 13 amino acids. Germline V gene sequence: CDR1 SGHRS, CDR2 YFSETQ. Trimming shortened V by 2 bases and J by 4 bases, and 9 bases separated the two germline ends.

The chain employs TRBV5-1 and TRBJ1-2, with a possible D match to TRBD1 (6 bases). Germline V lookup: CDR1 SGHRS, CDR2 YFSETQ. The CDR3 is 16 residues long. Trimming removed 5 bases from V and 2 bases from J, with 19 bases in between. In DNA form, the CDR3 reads TGCGCCAGCAGATCGGTTTTTCGGGGGACAAACTATGGCTACACCTTC. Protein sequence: CASRSVFRGTNYGYTF.

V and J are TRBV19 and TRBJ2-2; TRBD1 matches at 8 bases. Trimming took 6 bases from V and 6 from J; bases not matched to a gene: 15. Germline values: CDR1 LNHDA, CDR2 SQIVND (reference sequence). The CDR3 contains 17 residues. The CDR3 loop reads CASSQARWTGNPGELFF. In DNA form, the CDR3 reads TGTGCCAGTAGCCAGGCCCGCTGGACAGGGAATCCCGGGGAGCTGTTTTTT.